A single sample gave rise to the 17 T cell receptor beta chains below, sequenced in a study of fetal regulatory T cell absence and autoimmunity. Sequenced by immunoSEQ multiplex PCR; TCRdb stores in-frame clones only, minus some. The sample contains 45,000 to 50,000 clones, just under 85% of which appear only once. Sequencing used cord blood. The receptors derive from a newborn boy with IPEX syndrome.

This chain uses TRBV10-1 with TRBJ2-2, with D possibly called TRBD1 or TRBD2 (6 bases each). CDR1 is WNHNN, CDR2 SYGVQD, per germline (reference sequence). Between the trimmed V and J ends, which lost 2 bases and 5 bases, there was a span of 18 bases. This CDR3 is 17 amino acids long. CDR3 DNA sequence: TGCGCCAGCAGTGAGAGGGGGACGGGGGCAAGAACCGGGGAGCTGTTTTTT. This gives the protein CASSERGTGARTGELFF.

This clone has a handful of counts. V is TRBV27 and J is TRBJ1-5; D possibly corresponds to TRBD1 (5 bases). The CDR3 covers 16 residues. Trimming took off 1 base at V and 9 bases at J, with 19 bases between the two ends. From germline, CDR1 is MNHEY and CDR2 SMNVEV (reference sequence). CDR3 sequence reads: CASSLWDQGPQRPQHF. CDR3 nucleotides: TGTGCCAGCAGTTTATGGGACCAGGGTCCACAGAGGCCCCAGCATTTT.

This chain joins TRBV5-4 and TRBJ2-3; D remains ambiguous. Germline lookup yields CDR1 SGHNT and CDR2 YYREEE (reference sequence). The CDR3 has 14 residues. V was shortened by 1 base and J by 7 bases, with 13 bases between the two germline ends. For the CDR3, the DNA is TGTGCCAGCAGCTTGTTTCGCCTAGACTATACGCAGTATTTT. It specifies CASSLFRLDYTQYF.

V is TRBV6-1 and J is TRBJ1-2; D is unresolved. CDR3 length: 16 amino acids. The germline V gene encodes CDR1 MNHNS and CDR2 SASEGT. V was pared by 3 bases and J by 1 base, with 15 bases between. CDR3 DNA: TGTGCCAGCAGTGAGAATGGGGTCGCCCTTAACTATGGCTACACCTTC. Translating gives CASSENGVALNYGYTF.

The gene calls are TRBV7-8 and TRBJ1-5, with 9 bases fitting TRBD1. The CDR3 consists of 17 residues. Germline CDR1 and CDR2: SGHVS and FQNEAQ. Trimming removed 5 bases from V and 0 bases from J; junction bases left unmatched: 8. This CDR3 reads CASSAPGQGYSNQPQHF. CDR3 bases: TGTGCCAGCAGCGCCCCGGGACAGGGCTATAGCAATCAGCCCCAGCATTTT. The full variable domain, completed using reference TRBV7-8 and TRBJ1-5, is GAGVSQSPRYKVAKRGQDVALRCDPISGHVSLFWYQQALGQGPEFLTYFQNEAQLDKSGLPSDRFFAERPEGSVSTLKIQRTQQEDSAVYLCASSAPGQGYSNQPQHFGDGTRLSIL.

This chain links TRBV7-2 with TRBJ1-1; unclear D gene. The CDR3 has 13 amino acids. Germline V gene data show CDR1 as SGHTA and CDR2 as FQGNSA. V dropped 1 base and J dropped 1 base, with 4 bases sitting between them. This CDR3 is CASSLVGNTEAFF. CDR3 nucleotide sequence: TGTGCCAGCAGCTTAGTAGGGAACACTGAAGCTTTCTTT. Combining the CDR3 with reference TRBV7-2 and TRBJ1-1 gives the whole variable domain GAGVSQSPSNKVTEKGKDVELRCDPISGHTALYWYRQSLGQGLEFLIYFQGNSAPDKSGLPSDRFSAERTGGSVSTLTIQRTQQEDSAVYLCASSLVGNTEAFFGQGTRLTVV.

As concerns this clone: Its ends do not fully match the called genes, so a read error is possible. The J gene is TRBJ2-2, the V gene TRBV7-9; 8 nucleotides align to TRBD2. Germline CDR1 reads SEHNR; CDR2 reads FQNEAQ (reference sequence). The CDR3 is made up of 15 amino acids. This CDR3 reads CASSVAGPNTGELFF. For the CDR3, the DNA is TGTGCCAGCAGCGTAGCGGGACCGAACACCGGGGAGCTGTTTTTT.

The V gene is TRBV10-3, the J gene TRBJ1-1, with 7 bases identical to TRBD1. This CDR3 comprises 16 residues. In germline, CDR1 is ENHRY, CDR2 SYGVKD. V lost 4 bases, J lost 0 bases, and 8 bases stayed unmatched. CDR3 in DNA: TGTGCCATCAGTGGTTCCGGGACAGACATGAACACTGAAGCTTTCTTT. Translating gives CAISGSGTDMNTEAFF.

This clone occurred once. The CDR3 sequence: CASSQLDRGIGYTF. CDR3 nucleotides: TGTGCCAGCAGCCAATTGGACAGGGGAATTGGCTACACCTTC. The gene calls are TRBV14 and TRBJ1-2; the match to TRBD1 covers 9 bases. The germline V gene encodes CDR1 SGHDN and CDR2 FVKESK. CDR3 size: 14 residues. With 2 bases clipped from V and 7 bases from J, the junction kept 5 bases outside the gene matches.

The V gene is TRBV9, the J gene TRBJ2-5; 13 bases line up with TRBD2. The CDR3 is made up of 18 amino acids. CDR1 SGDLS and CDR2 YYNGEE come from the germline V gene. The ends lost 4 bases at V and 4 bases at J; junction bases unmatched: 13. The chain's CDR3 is CASSSRTSGSLEGETQYF. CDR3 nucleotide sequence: TGTGCCAGCAGCTCGAGGACTAGCGGGAGTTTGGAGGGAGAGACCCAGTACTTC.

CDR3 protein: CASSFGATNYGYTF. CDR3 DNA sequence: TGTGCCAGCAGCTTCGGAGCTACTAACTATGGCTACACCTTC. The V call is TRBV5-4, the J call TRBJ1-2, with D uncertain. Germline assignment: CDR1 SGHNT and CDR2 YYREEE (reference sequence). Trimming left V 2 bases short and J 0 bases short, with 8 bases between. The CDR3 has 14 residues.

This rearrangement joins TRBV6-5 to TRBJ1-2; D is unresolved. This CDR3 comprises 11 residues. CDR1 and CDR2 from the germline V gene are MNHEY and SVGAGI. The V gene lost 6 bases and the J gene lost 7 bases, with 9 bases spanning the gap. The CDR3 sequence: CASSPTGGYTF. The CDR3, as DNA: TGTGCCAGCAGCCCCACGGGTGGCTACACCTTC.

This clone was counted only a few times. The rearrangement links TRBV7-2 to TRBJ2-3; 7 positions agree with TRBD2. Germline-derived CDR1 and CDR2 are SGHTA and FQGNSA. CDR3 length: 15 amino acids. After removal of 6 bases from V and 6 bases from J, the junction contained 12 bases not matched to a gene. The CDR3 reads CASSLFAGTTDTQYF. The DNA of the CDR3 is TGTGCCAGCAGTTTGTTTGCCGGGACTACGGATACGCAGTATTTT.

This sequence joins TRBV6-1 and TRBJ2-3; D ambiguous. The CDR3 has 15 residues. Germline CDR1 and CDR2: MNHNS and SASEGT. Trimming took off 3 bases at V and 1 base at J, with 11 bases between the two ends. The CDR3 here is CASSEVASGTDTQYF. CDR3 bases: TGTGCCAGCAGTGAGGTTGCTAGTGGCACAGATACGCAGTATTTT.

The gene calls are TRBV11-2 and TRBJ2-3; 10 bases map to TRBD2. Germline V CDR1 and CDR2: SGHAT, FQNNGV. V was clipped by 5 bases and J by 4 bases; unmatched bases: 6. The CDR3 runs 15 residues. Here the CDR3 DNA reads TGTGCCAGCAGCCCCCTAGCGGGGGCCGCAGATACGCAGTATTTT. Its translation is CASSPLAGAADTQYF. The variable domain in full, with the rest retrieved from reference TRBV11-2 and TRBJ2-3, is EAGVAQSPRYKIIEKRQSVAFWCNPISGHATLYWYQQILGQGPKLLIQFQNNGVVDDSQLPKDRFSAERLKGVDSTLKIQPAKLEDSAVYLCASSPLAGAADTQYFGPGTRLTVL.

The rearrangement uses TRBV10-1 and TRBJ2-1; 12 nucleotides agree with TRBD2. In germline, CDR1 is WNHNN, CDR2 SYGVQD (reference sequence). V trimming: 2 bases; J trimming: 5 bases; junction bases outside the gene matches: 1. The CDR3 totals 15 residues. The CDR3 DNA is TGCGCCAGCAGTGAGCGACTAGCGGGGGACAATGAGCAGTTCTTC. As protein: CASSERLAGDNEQFF.

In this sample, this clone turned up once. Written as DNA, the CDR3 is TGTGCCAGCAGCCCAGATCCGACAGGGAAGGGGGGCGGCTACACCTTC. Translation: CASSPDPTGKGGGYTF. V and J are TRBV7-6 and TRBJ1-2; 7 nucleotides agree with TRBD1. After removal of 5 bases from V and 8 bases from J, the junction contained 17 bases not matched to a gene. The CDR3 extends over 16 amino acids. In germline, CDR1 is SGHVS, CDR2 FNYEAQ.